This T cell receptor (beta chain) is drawn from a study of Graves' ophthalmopathy and Graves' hyperthyroidism. Ten or more counts support this clonotype. Its antigen remains unknown. Study-wide points: Most thyroid clonotypes expanded beyond 0.001 frequency were also found in blood. Ophthalmopathy was separated from stable hyperthyroidism by a 13-signature model with 87.88% sensitivity and around 81% specificity.

The authors amplified TCR beta CDR3 regions, and they did so from RNA transcripts for repertoire sequencing. The first-round RT-PCR employed HTBI primers together with the Qiagen OneStep RT-PCR kit. A multiplex PCR was then performed as the second round. A single record per CDR3 protein comes from TCRdb applying MiXCR to the multiplex PCR reads. The repertoire holds 580,000 or so distinct CDR3 sequences, with approximately 37% as singletons. This receptor was obtained from an adult man with Graves' hyperthyroidism. Sequenced material: peripheral blood or thyroid tissue (not recorded which).

The DNA for the CDR3 is TGCAGTGCTAGGGGGACAGCGTCCTCAAGCTATGGCTACACCTTC. This sequence encodes CSARGTASSSYGYTF. V usage is TRBV20-1 and J usage is TRBJ1-2; 7 bases are a match to TRBD1. This CDR3 has 15 residues. V lost 3 bases to trimming and J lost 4 bases; unmatched junction nucleotides: 11. The germline gives CDR1 DFQATT, CDR2 SNEGSKA (reference sequence).